This TCR beta chain was sequenced during a study of T cell responses to AZD1222 COVID-19 vaccine. Turning to this clone: What it recognizes is unknown.

Study-wide results and limits: Mapped onto spike, vaccine-associated CD4 TCRs spanned it and were dominant at 160-218 and 743-854. None of the repertoires were sampled until the peak T cell response had passed.

The CDR3 is made up of 13 amino acids. The V gene lost 1 base and the J gene lost 7 bases, with 10 bases spanning the gap. Germline CDR1 reads SGHDN; CDR2 reads FVKESK. Generated by immunoSEQ multiplex PCR, the TCRdb table keeps only in-frame clones and is missing some. The repertoire holds under 130,000 clones, with roughly 88% as singletons. The V gene is TRBV14, the J gene TRBJ1-1, with D unclear. The specimen was peripheral blood, collected on day 0 of AZD1222 vaccination. The TCR comes from an adult in good health. In DNA, the CDR3 is TGTGCCAGCAGCCAAGCGATGGCCAATGAAGCTTTCTTT. It codes for CASSQAMANEAFF.